This TCR beta chain was sequenced during a study of blood T cell repertoires in COVID-19. As for the study in general: Nucleic acid was either cDNA or gDNA, and it came from T cells, B-cell-depleted T cells, or PBMCs.

CDR3 length: 15 residues. With 2 bases removed from V and 2 bases from J, the gap between germline ends came to 11 bases. CDR1 and CDR2 (germline): SGHKS, YYEKEE (reference sequence). In the authors' workflow: Counts of nucleated cells, estimated from reference gene primer amplification, were obtained. Libraries were prepared by immunoSEQ multiplex PCR; TCRdb keeps only in-frame clonotypes and omits some of them. That table is the source of V, J and clone size, and D and trimming were worked out from the DNA. The sample has 250,000 to 300,000 clones, approximately 91% seen once; the top ten hold 2% to 2.5%.

The V and J genes are TRBV5-5 and TRBJ2-1, with a weak D call TRBD1 (5 bases). The sequence was collected from a middle-aged woman with acute COVID-19. Sequenced: PBMCs or T cells enriched from blood (not recorded which). DNA for the CDR3: TGTGCCAGCAGCTTAGGTGGGGCGACCTACAATGAGCAGTTCTTC. Translated: CASSLGGATYNEQFF. The full variable domain, rest sourced from reference TRBV5-5 and TRBJ2-1, is DAGVTQSPTHLIKTRGQQVTLRCSPISGHKSVSWYQQVLGQGPQFIFQYYEKEERGRGNFPDRFSARQFPNYSSELNVNALLLGDSALYLCASSLGGATYNEQFFGPGTRLTVL.